This T cell receptor (beta chain) was recovered during a study of T cells in localized non-small cell lung cancer. Study-wide points: Overall survival was longer when the density of T cells in the blood was higher. Adjacent lung exhibited a median of about 50 among the 100 most abundant tumor clones. Sequencing was restricted to one tumor region; therefore, heterogeneity remains possible. Tumor showed lower T cell clonality than uninvolved adjacent lung, where it was highest.

Concerning this clone: The antigen is not known.

The protocol was immunoSEQ multiplex PCR, while the TCRdb copy is restricted to in-frame clones and leaves out a portion. This table has approximately 140,000 clones, 80% to 90% appearing once. CDR3 length equals 13 residues. The V gene lost 4 bases and the J gene lost 0 bases, with 9 bases spanning the gap. CDR1 SQVTM and CDR2 ANQGSEA come from the germline V gene. This sequence was found in a female donor older than 55 with stage I lung adenocarcinoma. The V call is TRBV29-1, the J call TRBJ1-1; possibly TRBD1 for D (5 bases). Specimen: peripheral blood, collected before any cancer treatment. The CDR3 coding sequence is TGCAGCGTTGTTAGACAGATGAACACTGAAGCTTTCTTT. Amino acid sequence: CSVVRQMNTEAFF.